The 8 T cell receptor beta chains reported below all come from one sample, sequenced in a study of blood T cell repertoires in COVID-19 (dated by TCRdb to 2020 to 2022). Library creation used the immunoSEQ multiplex PCR assay. The table was pulled from immuneACCESS by TCRdb, which kept in-frame rearrangements only. Such tables lose some clones; where checked, under half of the loss comes from unresolved V genes, and the rest has no known cause. The table for this sample lists a few hundred thousand clones; about nine tenths of them were counted only once. Approximately 0.93% of the sample is taken by the ten largest. Sequenced: PBMCs or T cells enriched from blood (not recorded which). The receptors originated from a woman under 40 who had been exposed to COVID-19.

The chain combines TRBV3-1 (or the pseudogene TRBV3-2) with TRBJ1-6; maybe TRBD1 (5 bases). The V and J ends lost 1 base and 7 bases respectively, with 11 bases between them. The CDR3 sequence is 15 residues long. The germline CDR1 and CDR2 sequences are LGHDT and YNNKEL (reference sequence). The CDR3 region is CASSQGLGANSPLHF. The CDR3 DNA reads TGTGCCAGCAGCCAAGGGTTAGGGGCAAATTCACCCCTCCACTTT.

The chain carries TRBV24-1 and TRBJ2-3; 8 bases match TRBD1. Germline-derived CDR1 and CDR2 are KGHDR and SFDVKD. V gave up 1 base and J gave up 5 bases; unmatched junction bases: 10. CDR3 length equals 17 residues. In nucleotides, the CDR3 is TGTGCCACCAGTGATTTAGGAGGGCAGGGGGCGAGAGATACGCAGTATTTT. It specifies CATSDLGGQGARDTQYF.

This clone was observed a handful of times. CDR3 sequence: CASSESLAGPYNEQFF. The CDR3, as DNA: TGTGCCAGCAGTGAGTCCCTAGCGGGGCCCTACAATGAGCAGTTCTTC. The chain combines TRBV6-1 with TRBJ2-1, with 9 positions matching TRBD2. This CDR3 contains 16 residues. The V and J ends lost 3 bases and 2 bases, in that order; junction bases with no gene match: 5. Germline V gives CDR1 MNHNS, CDR2 SASEGT.

This clone was counted many times. The rearrangement uses TRBV12-3 or TRBV12-4 and TRBJ1-1; possible D gene TRBD1, 6 bases. Trimming took 6 bases from V and 3 from J, leaving 11 bases between them. The CDR3 is 13 residues long. CDR3 in DNA: TGTGCCAGCAGAACGACAGGATACACTGAAGCTTTCTTT. Protein: CASRTTGYTEAFF.

This clone was seen a handful of times. The gene calls are TRBV3-1 (or the pseudogene TRBV3-2) and TRBJ2-7; 11 bases are shared with TRBD2. The germline V gene has CDR1 LGHDT and CDR2 YNNKEL (reference sequence). The CDR3 has 15 amino acids. V shed 3 bases and J 5 bases; nucleotides not matched to a gene: 6. The CDR3 DNA follows: TGTGCCAGCAGCCAGTTAGCGGGAGGGCCCCACGAGCAGTACTTC. Amino acid sequence: CASSQLAGGPHEQYF.

The gene calls are TRBV11-2 and TRBJ1-3, with TRBD1 as a possible D gene (6 bases). This CDR3 spans 13 amino acids. Germline CDR1 SGHAT, CDR2 FQNNGV. With 3 bases removed from V and 4 bases from J, the gap between germline ends came to 7 bases. The CDR3 nucleotides are TGTGCCAGCAGCTTTCAGGGGGGAAACACCATATATTTT. This sequence encodes CASSFQGGNTIYF.

The J gene is TRBJ2-5, the V gene TRBV12-3 or TRBV12-4; 7 bases are a match to TRBD2. The CDR3 length is 12 residues. V lost 6 bases and J lost 7; bases outside the gene matches: 5. CDR3 loop: CASSLLARTQYF. CDR3 bases: TGTGCCAGCAGCTTACTAGCGAGGACCCAGTACTTC.

In its sample, this clone was seen once. The V and J genes are TRBV6-1 and TRBJ1-6; D is possibly TRBD1 (5 bases). Per the germline V gene, CDR1 is MNHNS and CDR2 is SASEGT. Trimming cost V 0 bases and J 6 bases, with 6 bases left between them. The CDR3 is made up of 14 amino acids. The CDR3 is CASSEAGANSPLHF. In DNA, the CDR3 is TGTGCCAGCAGTGAAGCAGGGGCTAATTCACCCCTCCACTTT.